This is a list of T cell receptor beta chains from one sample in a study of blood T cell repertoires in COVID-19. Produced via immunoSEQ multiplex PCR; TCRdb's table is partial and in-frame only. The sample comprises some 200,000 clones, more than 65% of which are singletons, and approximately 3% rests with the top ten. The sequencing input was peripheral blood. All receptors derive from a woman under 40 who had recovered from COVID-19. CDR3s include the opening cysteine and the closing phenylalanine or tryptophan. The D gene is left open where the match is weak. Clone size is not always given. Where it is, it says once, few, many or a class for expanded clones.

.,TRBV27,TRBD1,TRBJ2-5,TGTGCCAGCAGTTTAAAGGGGGCCATGTACCAAGAGACCCAGTACTTC,CASSLKGAMYQETQYF
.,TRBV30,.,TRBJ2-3,TGTGCCTGGAGTGTACGCGGGACCCTCACAGATACGCAGTATTTT,CAWSVRGTLTDTQYF
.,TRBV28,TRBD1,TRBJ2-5,TGTGCCAGCAGACGGACAGGATACCAAGAGACCCAGTACTTC,CASRRTGYQETQYF
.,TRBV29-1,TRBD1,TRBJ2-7,TGCAGCGTTGGGACAGGGCACTCCTACGAGCAGTACTTC,CSVGTGHSYEQYF
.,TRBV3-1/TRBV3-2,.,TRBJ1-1,TGTGCCAGCAGCCCAGCCCTACAGGGAAAGAACACTGAAGCTTTCTTT,CASSPALQGKNTEAFF
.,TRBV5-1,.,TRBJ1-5,TGCGCCAGCAGCTCTACAGGGATTAAGCAGCCCCAGCATTTT,CASSSTGIKQPQHF
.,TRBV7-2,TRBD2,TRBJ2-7,TGTGCCAGCAGCAAATGGACTAGCGGGACTTACGAGCAGTACTTC,CASSKWTSGTYEQYF
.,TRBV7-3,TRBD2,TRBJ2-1,TGTGCCAGCAGCACTAGCGGGAGGCGTATGAATGAGCAGTTCTTC,CASSTSGRRMNEQFF
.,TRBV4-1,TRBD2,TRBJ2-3,TGCGCCAGCAGATTTACTAGCGGGGCAAGCACAGATACGCAGTATTTT,CASRFTSGASTDTQYF
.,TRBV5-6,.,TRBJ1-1,TGTGCCAGCAGCTTTCTCTTGCAGGGAGGAGTGAACACTGAAGCTTTCTTT,CASSFLLQGGVNTEAFF
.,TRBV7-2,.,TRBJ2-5,TGTGCCAGCAGCTTAGGGTGGTCTAGCGGAGGGGGAGAGACCCAGTACTTC,CASSLGWSSGGGETQYF
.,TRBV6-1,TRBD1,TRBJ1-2,TGTGCCAGCAGTGCGGGCCAGGGGGCAGTACGCTATGGCTACACCTTC,CASSAGQGAVRYGYTF
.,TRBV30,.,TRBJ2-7,TGTGCCTGGAGTGTAGGCCCGGGAAGTCTCTACGAGCAGTACTTC,CAWSVGPGSLYEQYF
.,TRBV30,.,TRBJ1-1,TGTGCCTGGAGTGAGGGGGTAATCTCTGAAGCTTTCTTT,CAWSEGVISEAFF
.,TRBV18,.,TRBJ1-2,TGTGCCAGCTCACCTATGCCGCCTAAGGGGTTGGGGTATGGCTACACCTTC,CASSPMPPKGLGYGYTF
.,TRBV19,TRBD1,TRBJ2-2,TGTGCCAGTAGCAGGACAGGTCGGACCGGGGAGCTGTTTTTT,CASSRTGRTGELFF
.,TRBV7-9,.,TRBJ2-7,TGTGCCAGCAGACACAGCGGCTACGAGCAGTACTTC,CASRHSGYEQYF
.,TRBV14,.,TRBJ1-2,TGTGCCAGCAGCCAAGAGACGGGCTATGGCTACACCTTC,CASSQETGYGYTF
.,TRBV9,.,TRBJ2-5,TGTGCCAGCAGCTCCGGGACTTGGAAAGAGACCCAGTACTTC,CASSSGTWKETQYF
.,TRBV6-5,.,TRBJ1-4,TGTGCCAGCAGTTCGACTGACAGTGAAAAACTGTTTTTT,CASSSTDSEKLFF
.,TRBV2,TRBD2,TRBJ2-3,TGTGCCAGCAGCGGACTAGCGGGCCTCACAGATACGCAGTATTTT,CASSGLAGLTDTQYF
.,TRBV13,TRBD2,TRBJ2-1,TGTGCCAGCAGCTTAGTGTTTGGGGATAGACTAGCGGGACCCAATGAGCAGTTCTTC,CASSLVFGDRLAGPNEQFF
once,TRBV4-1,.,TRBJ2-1,TGCGCCAGCAGCCATACCGGGAAACGAGATGAGCAGTTCTTC,CASSHTGKRDEQFF
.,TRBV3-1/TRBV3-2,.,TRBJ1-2,TGTGCCAGCAGCCCCCGGGGGGCGCGGAACTATGGCTACACCTTC,CASSPRGARNYGYTF
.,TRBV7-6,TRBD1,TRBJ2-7,TGTGCCAGCAGCCCAACCGGGACAGGACTCTACGAGCAGTACTTC,CASSPTGTGLYEQYF
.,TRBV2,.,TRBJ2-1,TGTGCCAGCAATTTTCGGGGGAGCTACAATGAGCAGTTCTTC,CASNFRGSYNEQFF
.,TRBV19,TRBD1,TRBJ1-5,TGTGCCAGTACTGCGGGACAGGGCCTAACCCAGCCCCAGCATTTT,CASTAGQGLTQPQHF
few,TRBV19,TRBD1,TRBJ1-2,TGTGCCAGTAGGGACAGGCGATTCTATGGCTACACCTTC,CASRDRRFYGYTF
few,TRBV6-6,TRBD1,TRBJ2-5,TGTGCCAGCAGTTACCCGGGACAGGGCGAGACCCAGTACTTC,CASSYPGQGETQYF
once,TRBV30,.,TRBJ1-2,TGTGCCTGGACCCCGGGGACAAGCTATGGCTACACCTTC,CAWTPGTSYGYTF
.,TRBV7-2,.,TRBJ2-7,TGTGCCAGCAGCGCGGTCTCCCAGGGTCACGAGCAGTACTTC,CASSAVSQGHEQYF
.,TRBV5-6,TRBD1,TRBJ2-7,TGTGCCAGCGGGAGCCTGGACAGGGGCGTACGTGGGCAGTACTTC,CASGSLDRGVRGQYF
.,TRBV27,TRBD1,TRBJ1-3,TGTGCCAGCAGTCCCGGGACAGGGTCCGCTGGAAACACCATATATTTT,CASSPGTGSAGNTIYF
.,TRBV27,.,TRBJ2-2,TGTGCCAGCACATGGACAATGAACACCGGGGAGCTGTTTTTT,CASTWTMNTGELFF
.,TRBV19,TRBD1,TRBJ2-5,TGTGCCAGTAGTCCGGGACAGGGGGCGAAGATGGAGACCCAGTACTTC,CASSPGQGAKMETQYF
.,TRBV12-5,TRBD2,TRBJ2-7,TGTGCTAGTGGTGTAGCGGGTCTCTCCTACGAGCAGTACTTC,CASGVAGLSYEQYF
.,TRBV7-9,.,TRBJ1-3,TGTGCCAGCAGCCCTGGACAGAGCTCTGGAAACACCATATATTTT,CASSPGQSSGNTIYF
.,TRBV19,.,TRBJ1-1,TGTGCCAGTAGTTTCCCTTTGAACACTGAAGCTTTCTTT,CASSFPLNTEAFF
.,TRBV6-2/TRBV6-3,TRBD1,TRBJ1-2,TGTGCCAGCAGTTACGCAGGGGGCGGCTATGGCTACACCTTC,CASSYAGGGYGYTF
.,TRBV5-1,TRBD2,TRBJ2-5,TGCGCCAGCAGCCTCTTCGGGGAGGGGCTAGAGACCCAGTACTTC,CASSLFGEGLETQYF